This T cell receptor beta chain was obtained from a study of cytomegalovirus exposure and HLA in healthy donors. A word on this clone: The antigen is not known.

V was trimmed by 2 bases and J by 5 bases, leaving 12 bases between them. The CDR3 has 15 amino acids. Germline V gene data show CDR1 as MNHEY and CDR2 as SVGAGI. Points from the study as a whole: It was reportedly the case that the classifier diagnosed cytomegalovirus status with high specificity and sensitivity. Overall, around 160 TCR beta chains were annotated as cytomegalovirus-associated.

TCRdb keeps only in-frame clones here, not all; method: immunoSEQ multiplex PCR. This sample has 100,000 to 150,000 clones, with roughly 87% found just once. The V and J genes are TRBV6-5 and TRBJ2-2; TRBD2 is a possible D gene (5 bases). This sequence originates from a woman aged 18-29 years in good health and CMV-seronegative. Specimen: PBMCs. CDR3 amino acids: CASSYPATGTGELFF. CDR3 bases: TGTGCCAGCAGTTACCCGGCGACGGGAACCGGGGAGCTGTTTTTT.